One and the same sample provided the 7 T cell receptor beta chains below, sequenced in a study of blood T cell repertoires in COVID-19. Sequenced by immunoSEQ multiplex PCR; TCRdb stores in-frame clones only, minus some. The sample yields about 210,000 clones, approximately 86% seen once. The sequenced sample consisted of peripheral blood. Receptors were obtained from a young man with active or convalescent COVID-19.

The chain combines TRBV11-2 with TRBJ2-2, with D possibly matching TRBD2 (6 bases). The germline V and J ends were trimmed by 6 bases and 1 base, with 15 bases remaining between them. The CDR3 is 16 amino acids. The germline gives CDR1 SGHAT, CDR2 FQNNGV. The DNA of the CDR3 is TGTGCCAGCAGGTCGGGGCGGGGTATGAACACCGGGGAGCTGTTTTTT. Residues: CASRSGRGMNTGELFF.

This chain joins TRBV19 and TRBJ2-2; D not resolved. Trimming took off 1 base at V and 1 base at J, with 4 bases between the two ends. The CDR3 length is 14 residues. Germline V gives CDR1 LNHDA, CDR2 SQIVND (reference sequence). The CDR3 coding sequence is TGTGCCAGTAGTATAGGGCTGAACACCGGGGAGCTGTTTTTT. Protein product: CASSIGLNTGELFF.

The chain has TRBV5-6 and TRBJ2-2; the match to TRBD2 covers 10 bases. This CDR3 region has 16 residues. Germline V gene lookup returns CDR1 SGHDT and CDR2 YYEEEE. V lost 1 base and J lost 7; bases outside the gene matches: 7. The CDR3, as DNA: TGTGCCAGCAGCTTGCGAGCGGGAGGGCCGAGCGGGGAGCTGTTTTTT. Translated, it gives CASSLRAGGPSGELFF.

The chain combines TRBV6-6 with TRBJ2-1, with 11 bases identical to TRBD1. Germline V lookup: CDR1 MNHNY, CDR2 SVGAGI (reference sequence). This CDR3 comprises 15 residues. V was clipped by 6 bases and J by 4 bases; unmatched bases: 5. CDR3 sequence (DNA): TGTGCCAGCAGGATAAGGGACAGGGGGTACAATGAGCAGTTCTTC. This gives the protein CASRIRDRGYNEQFF.

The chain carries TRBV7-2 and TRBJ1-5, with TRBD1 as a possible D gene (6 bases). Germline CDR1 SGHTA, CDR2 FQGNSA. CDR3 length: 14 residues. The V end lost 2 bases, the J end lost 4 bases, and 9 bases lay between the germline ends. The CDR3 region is CASSLFQGNQPQHF. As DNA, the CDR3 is TGTGCCAGCAGCTTATTTCAGGGGAATCAGCCCCAGCATTTT.

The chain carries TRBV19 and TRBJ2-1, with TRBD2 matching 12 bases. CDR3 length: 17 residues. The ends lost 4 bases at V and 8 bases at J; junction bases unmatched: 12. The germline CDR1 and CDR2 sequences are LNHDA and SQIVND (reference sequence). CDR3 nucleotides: TGTGCCAGTAGTACAGACCCGACTAGCGGGAGAGGTGATGAGCAGTTCTTC. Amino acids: CASSTDPTSGRGDEQFF.

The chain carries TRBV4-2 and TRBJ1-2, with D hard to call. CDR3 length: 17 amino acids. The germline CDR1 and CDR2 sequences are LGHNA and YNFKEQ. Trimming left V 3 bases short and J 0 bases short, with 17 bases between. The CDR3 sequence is CASSHPIRSGTNYGYTF. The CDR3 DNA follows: TGTGCCAGCAGCCACCCAATAAGGTCAGGAACTAACTATGGCTACACCTTC.